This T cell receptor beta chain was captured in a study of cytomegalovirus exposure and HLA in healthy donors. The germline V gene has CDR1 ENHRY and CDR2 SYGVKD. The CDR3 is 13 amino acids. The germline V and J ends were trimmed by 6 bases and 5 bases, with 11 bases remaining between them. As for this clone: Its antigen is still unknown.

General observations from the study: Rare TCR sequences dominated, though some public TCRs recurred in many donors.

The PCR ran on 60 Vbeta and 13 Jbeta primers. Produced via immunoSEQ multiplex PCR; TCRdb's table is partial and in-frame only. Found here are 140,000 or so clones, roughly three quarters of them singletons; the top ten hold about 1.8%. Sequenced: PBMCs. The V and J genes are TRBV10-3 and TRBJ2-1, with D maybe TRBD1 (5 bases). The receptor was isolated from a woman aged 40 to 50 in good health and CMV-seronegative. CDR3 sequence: CAISLDRDNEQFF. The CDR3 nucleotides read TGTGCCATCAGCCTAGACAGAGACAATGAGCAGTTCTTC.